This T cell receptor (beta chain) was captured in a study of shared clonotypes between healthy human individuals. A note on this clone: Its specificity is unknown.

Each PCR replicate from the sorted subsets contained 200 to 250 ng DNA, which is about 30,000 T cell genomes. Some clones are missing from TCRdb's copy, which holds only in-frame ones; the method was immunoSEQ multiplex PCR. The sample shows roughly 1 million clones, about 80% of them seen only once. Study outcomes and limitations: Estimated richness values were generally larger in naive subsets than in memory subsets.

There are 15 residues in the CDR3. The germline V gene has CDR1 SGHTA and CDR2 FQGNSA. The V gene lost 4 bases and the J gene lost 6 bases, with 19 bases spanning the gap. The study enrolled healthy HIV-negative adults without recent acute infections or vaccinations as donors. Every donor, a Caucasian adult, lived in Nashville, Tennessee. Sequenced material: memory CD4+ T cells sorted from blood. This sample's subset: CD45RA-negative fraction. The receptor's source is a man younger than 30 in good health. The chain links TRBV7-2 to TRBJ2-7; perhaps D is TRBD1 or TRBD2 (5 bases each). The CDR3 sequence: CASSSGPGHASEQYF. Here the CDR3 DNA reads TGTGCCAGCAGCTCGGGGCCGGGGCATGCGAGCGAGCAGTACTTC.